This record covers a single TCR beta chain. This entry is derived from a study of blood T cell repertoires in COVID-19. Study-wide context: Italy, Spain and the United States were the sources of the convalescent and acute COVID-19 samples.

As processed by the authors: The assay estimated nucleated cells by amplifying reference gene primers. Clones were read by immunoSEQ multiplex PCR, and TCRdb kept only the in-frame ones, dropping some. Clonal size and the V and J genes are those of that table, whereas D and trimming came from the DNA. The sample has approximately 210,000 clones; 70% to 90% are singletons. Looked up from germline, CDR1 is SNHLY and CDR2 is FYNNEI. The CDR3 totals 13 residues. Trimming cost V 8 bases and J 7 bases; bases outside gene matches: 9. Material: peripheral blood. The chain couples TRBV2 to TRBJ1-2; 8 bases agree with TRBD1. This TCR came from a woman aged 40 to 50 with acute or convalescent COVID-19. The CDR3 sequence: CASLDRDRRGYTF. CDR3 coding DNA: TGTGCCAGCCTGGACAGGGACAGACGTGGCTACACCTTC. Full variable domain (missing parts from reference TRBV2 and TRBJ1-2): EPEVTQTPSHQVTQMGQEVILRCVPISNHLYFYWYRQILGQKVEFLVSFYNNEISEKSEIFDDQFSVERPDGSNFTLKIRSTKLEDSAMYFCASLDRDRRGYTFGSGTRLTVV.